This is a list of T cell receptor beta chains from one sample in a study of patients and donors after allogeneic stem cell transplantation. MiXCR, applied by TCRdb to the RT-PCR reads, yields one record per CDR3 protein. The sample holds about 15,000 distinct CDR3 sequences, 25% to 30% seen once. The sequenced sample consisted of blood, either unsorted or a sorted T cell fraction (not recorded which). The receptor source for this set is a human donor who was either an allogeneic HSCT recipient or a stem cell or donor lymphocyte infusion donor (not recorded which). It is not recorded whose cells these are; they may come from a transplant donor. Each CDR3 is given with its conserved first and last residue. The D gene is left open where the match is weak. Clone size appears in some rows only: once, few, many, or a class for an expanded clone.

J gene	D gene	clone size	V gene	CDR3 length	CDR3 DNA	CDR3 protein
TRBJ1-6	NA	few	TRBV10-1	16	TGCGCCAGCACCGGACTGACATTCTCCTATAATTCACCCCTCCACTTT	CASTGLTFSYNSPLHF
TRBJ1-5	TRBD1	few	TRBV10-3	15	TGTGCCATCAGTCGAAGTGGACAGGGCAATCAGCCCCAGCATTTT	CAISRSGQGNQPQHF
TRBJ1-6	NA	few	TRBV21-1	15	TGTGCCAGCACGAAAGAGGATTCCTATAATTCACCCCTCCACTTT	CASTKEDSYNSPLHF
TRBJ2-1	NA	NA	TRBV24-1	16	TGTGCCACCAGTGATTTTAGCACATTCTTTTACAATGAGCAGTTCTTC	CATSDFSTFFYNEQFF
TRBJ1-2	NA	many	TRBV5-6	12	TGTGCCAGCAGCTTGCGGGGCTATGGCTACACCTTC	CASSLRGYGYTF
TRBJ1-4	NA	many	TRBV6-5	13	TGTGCCAGCAGTCGGTCCACAGGGGAAAAACTGTTTTTT	CASSRSTGEKLFF
TRBJ1-1	NA	NA	TRBV5-1	13	TGCGCCAGCAGCCCTGGACCTGACACTGAAGCTTTCTTT	CASSPGPDTEAFF
TRBJ1-1	NA	NA	TRBV12-3/TRBV12-4	15	TGTGCCAGCAGTTTAGATCTTTTACTGAACACTGAAGCTTTCTTT	CASSLDLLLNTEAFF
TRBJ1-5	NA	NA	TRBV4-1	16	TGCGCCAGCAGCCAAGGTCAGGGAAAAGGCAATCAGCCCCAGCATTTT	CASSQGQGKGNQPQHF
TRBJ1-1	TRBD1	NA	TRBV7-2	14	TGTGCCAGCAGCCGACAGGGGGGAGACACTGAAGCTTTCTTT	CASSRQGGDTEAFF
TRBJ1-1	NA	NA	TRBV3-1	14	TGTGCCAGCGAGAACAGAGGGCTGAACACTGAAGCTTTCTTT	CASENRGLNTEAFF
TRBJ1-1	TRBD1	NA	TRBV7-2	15	TGTGCCAGCAGCGCTAACAGGGGGTCGGTCGCTGAAGCTTTCTTT	CASSANRGSVAEAFF
TRBJ1-4	NA	NA	TRBV3-1	17	TGTGCCAGCAGCCAGTGGGGAGGGCGGGCTACTAATGAAAAACTGTTTTTT	CASSQWGGRATNEKLFF
TRBJ1-2	NA	NA	TRBV28	17	TGTGCCAGCAGTTTAGTAAACGTGCAGGGCCCGCGGTATGGCTACACCTTC	CASSLVNVQGPRYGYTF
TRBJ1-2	NA	NA	TRBV19	16	TGTGCCAGTAGTTGGGATGCGGCTGCGTCTCTCTATGGCTACACCTTC	CASSWDAAASLYGYTF
TRBJ1-5	NA	many	TRBV24-1	13	TGTGCCACCAGTCTTGGGGGGCGTCAGCCCCAGCATTTT	CATSLGGRQPQHF
TRBJ1-2	NA	few	TRBV30	13	TGTGCCTGGAGTGTAACCGGGAACTATGGCTACACCTTC	CAWSVTGNYGYTF
TRBJ1-1	TRBD1	NA	TRBV6-6	15	TGTGCCAGCAGTTACGGACAGGGGATGAACACTGAAGCTTTCTTT	CASSYGQGMNTEAFF
TRBJ2-7	TRBD1	NA	TRBV28	13	TGTGCCAGCAGGCTCACAGGGGGCTACGAGCAGTACTTC	CASRLTGGYEQYF
TRBJ1-2	NA	few	TRBV12-3/TRBV12-4	15	TGTGCCAGCAGTTTTAGCCAGCGAGCTAACTATGGCTACACCTTC	CASSFSQRANYGYTF
TRBJ2-5	NA	NA	TRBV7-9	16	TGTGCCAGCATCCCGACCTGGCAACCCTTCCAAGAGACCCAGTACTTC	CASIPTWQPFQETQYF
TRBJ2-2	NA	few	TRBV5-1	15	TGCGCCAGCAGCTTGACGGGGGCGAGCACCGGGGAGCTGTTTTTT	CASSLTGASTGELFF
TRBJ2-1	TRBD1	few	TRBV5-1	15	TGCGCCAGCAGCTTGGGACAGGGCTCCTACAATGAGCAGTTCTTC	CASSLGQGSYNEQFF
TRBJ1-5	TRBD1	many	TRBV20-1	13	TGCAGTGTCCCACAGGGGGCTGGGCAGCCCCAGCATTTT	CSVPQGAGQPQHF
TRBJ2-3	TRBD2	NA	TRBV6-5	15	TGTGCCAGCAGCCGCGGGGGGGATTGGTCAGATACGCAGTATTTT	CASSRGGDWSDTQYF